One sample yielded the 20 T cell receptor beta chains listed below, sequenced in a study of T-cell reconstitution after alpha-beta-depleted transplantation in children. Unique molecular identifiers tagged the TCRbeta library. TCRdb analysed the PCR reads with MiXCR anew, one entry per CDR3 protein. This table holds approximately 980,000 distinct CDR3 sequences, around 30% found once. Specimen: PBMCs, mostly from graft donor cells, collected 360 days after TCRalphabeta/CD19-depleted stem cell transplant. The receptors shown here come from a boy under two years old who had a stem cell transplant for SCID, so the T cells may come from the graft donor.

This clonotype was counted a few times. This chain connects TRBV7-8 to TRBJ2-7; 7 bases map to TRBD1. The germline V gene has CDR1 SGHVS and CDR2 FQNEAQ. The CDR3 runs 15 residues. J was trimmed by 3 bases and V by 1 base; bases with no gene match: 6. CDR3 loop: CASSLGRGWGYEQYF. The DNA of the CDR3 is TGTGCCAGCAGCTTAGGCAGGGGGTGGGGCTACGAGCAGTACTTC.

This clonotype was counted between two and nine times. The CDR3 bases are TGTGCCAGCAGCCCATACCCCACGGGGAGTGAGCAGTACTTC. Residues: CASSPYPTGSEQYF. The chain carries TRBV4-2 and TRBJ2-7; maybe TRBD2 (5 bases). The CDR3 has 14 residues. Per germline, CDR1 LGHNA and CDR2 YNFKEQ. Trimming shortened V by 4 bases and J by 7 bases, and 17 bases separated the two germline ends.

This rearrangement joins TRBV6-5 to TRBJ1-3; D gene unclear. The CDR3 extends over 17 amino acids. CDR1 is MNHEY, CDR2 SVGAGI, per germline. Between the trimmed V and J ends, which lost 1 base and 0 bases, there was a span of 13 bases. In DNA form, the CDR3 reads TGTGCCAGCAGTTACTTGGCAGGTGACGGCTCTGGAAACACCATATATTTT. Its translation is CASSYLAGDGSGNTIYF.

The gene calls are TRBV5-1 and TRBJ1-1; 9 nucleotides agree with TRBD1. CDR1 and CDR2 (germline): SGHRS, YFSETQ. V lost 0 bases to trimming and J lost 3 bases; unmatched junction nucleotides: 6. The CDR3 has 16 residues. CDR3 loop: CASSLEPTGGDTEAFF. CDR3 DNA: TGCGCCAGCAGCTTGGAACCGACAGGGGGGGACACTGAAGCTTTCTTT.

CDR3 in DNA: TGTGCCAGCAGCCCCCAGGGAGCTGGAAACACCATATATTTT. This translates into CASSPQGAGNTIYF. The chain links TRBV28 to TRBJ1-3; weak D call: TRBD1 (5 bases). This CDR3 region has 14 residues. Germline loops: CDR1 MDHEN, CDR2 SYDVKM. The V end was cut by 6 bases, the J end by 2 bases, with 11 bases between.

The chain recombines TRBV12-3 or TRBV12-4 with TRBJ2-3, with TRBD1 as a possible D gene (5 bases). The CDR3 is 15 amino acids. Trimming pared 4 bases from V and 5 bases from J, leaving 16 bases between. CDR3 DNA: TGTGCCAGCAGTTCCGACAGTCCCAATCGAGATACGCAGTATTTT. Translating gives CASSSDSPNRDTQYF.

V is TRBV29-1 and J is TRBJ2-5; a weak D match, TRBD2 (6 bases). The CDR3 sequence is 11 residues long. Germline V lookup: CDR1 SQVTM, CDR2 ANQGSEA. Trimming left V 7 bases short and J 4 bases short, with 10 bases between. The CDR3: CSAWRGETQYF. The CDR3 bases are TGCAGCGCGTGGCGGGGAGAGACCCAGTACTTC.

This chain's CDR3 is CASSPGTGELTQYF. For the CDR3, the DNA is TGTGCCAGCAGTCCCGGGACAGGGGAATTGACGCAGTATTTT. The rearrangement links TRBV28 to TRBJ2-3; 10 bases are shared with TRBD1. Unmatched junction bases numbered 8, after V lost 5 bases and J lost 9 bases. Germline CDR1 and CDR2: MDHEN and SYDVKM. This CDR3 is 14 amino acids long.

J is TRBJ2-1 and V is TRBV4-3; D might be TRBD2 (5 bases). Trimming removed 0 bases from V and 5 bases from J, with 11 bases in between. Germline CDR1 LGHNA, CDR2 YSLEER. CDR3 size: 15 residues. CDR3 region: CASSQDPRRDNEQFF. As DNA, the CDR3 is TGCGCCAGCAGCCAAGATCCCAGGCGGGACAATGAGCAGTTCTTC.

The chain has TRBV6-2 or TRBV6-3 and TRBJ2-7; D may be TRBD1 (5 bases). Germline V lookup: CDR1 MNHEY, CDR2 SVGEGT. V was trimmed by 2 bases and J by 5 bases, leaving 16 bases between them. The CDR3 consists of 15 residues. CDR3 sequence reads: CASSYELAGSHEQYF. CDR3 coding DNA: TGTGCCAGCAGTTACGAGTTGGCAGGGTCCCACGAGCAGTACTTC.

This clonotype has more than one count but fewer than ten. The V gene is TRBV30, the J gene TRBJ2-3; D may be TRBD1 (5 bases). Germline assignment: CDR1 GTSNPN and CDR2 SVGIG (reference sequence). This CDR3 is 14 amino acids long. V dropped 2 bases and J dropped 2 bases, with 11 bases sitting between them. CDR3 nucleotide sequence: TGTGCCTGGAGTCACAGGTTTTCCACAGATACGCAGTATTTT. It yields the protein CAWSHRFSTDTQYF.

Only a few counts were recorded for this clonotype. The chain carries TRBV7-2 and TRBJ2-1, with unresolved D. Trimming stripped 6 bases from V and 6 bases from J, with 12 bases between. The CDR3 is 13 amino acids. Germline lookup yields CDR1 SGHTA and CDR2 FQGNSA. The CDR3 reads CASSLRWFNEQFF. The CDR3, as DNA: TGTGCCAGCAGTTTACGGTGGTTCAATGAGCAGTTCTTC.

A few counts support this clonotype. The V call is TRBV10-3, the J call TRBJ2-7; 7 positions agree with TRBD1. This CDR3 contains 17 residues. J gave up 0 bases and V 0 bases, and 8 bases lay outside the gene matches. The germline gives CDR1 ENHRY, CDR2 SYGVKD. CDR3 loop: CAISESMFRDSSYEQYF. DNA for the CDR3: TGTGCCATCAGTGAGTCGATGTTTAGGGACAGCTCCTACGAGCAGTACTTC.

This clonotype showed up just a few times. This chain connects TRBV28 to TRBJ1-3, with D hard to call. Trimming pared 3 bases from V and 1 base from J, leaving 16 bases between. CDR3 length: 17 residues. Germline V gene data show CDR1 as MDHEN and CDR2 as SYDVKM. The CDR3: CASSFGQVLKSGNTIYF. The CDR3 DNA is TGTGCCAGCAGTTTTGGTCAGGTCCTAAAATCTGGAAACACCATATATTTT.

This clonotype has only a few counts. V and J are TRBV2 and TRBJ2-5, with TRBD2 matching over 15 bases. The CDR3 sequence is 17 residues long. The V segment lost 6 bases and the J segment 2 bases; nucleotides outside the gene matches: 7. CDR1 and CDR2 from the germline V gene are SNHLY and FYNNEI. CDR3 nucleotide sequence: TGTGCCAGCAGCCCCACGGGACTAGCGGGGGGACAAGAGACCCAGTACTTC. Protein sequence: CASSPTGLAGGQETQYF.

This clonotype occurred a few times. V usage is TRBV12-3 or TRBV12-4 and J usage is TRBJ2-3, with no clear D. Trimming removed 6 bases from V and 6 bases from J, with 10 bases in between. This CDR3 spans 12 amino acids. CDR3 in amino acids: CASRTLGDTQYF. CDR3 in DNA: TGTGCCAGCAGAACCCTCGGGGATACGCAGTATTTT.

This chain connects TRBV20-1 to TRBJ2-2; tentative D call: TRBD2 (6 bases). The CDR3 consists of 14 residues. V gave up 4 bases and J gave up 5 bases, with 14 bases separating them. Germline lookup yields CDR1 DFQATT and CDR2 SNEGSKA (reference sequence). The CDR3 coding sequence is TGCAGTGCTAATAATGGGGGGTTGACCGGGGAGCTGTTTTTT. Its protein product is CSANNGGLTGELFF.

The CDR3 sequence is CASSLVGSPGETQYF. CDR3 sequence (DNA): TGCGCCAGCAGCTTGGTAGGCAGTCCAGGGGAGACCCAGTACTTC. The rearrangement uses TRBV5-1 and TRBJ2-5; weak D call: TRBD1 (5 bases). Germline V CDR1 and CDR2: SGHRS, YFSETQ. V lost 0 bases and J lost 5, with 14 bases in between. This CDR3 region has 15 residues.

The chain recombines TRBV2 with TRBJ1-6; unclear D gene. V lost 2 bases to trimming and J lost 6 bases, with 5 bases between them. This CDR3 contains 13 residues. The germline CDR1 and CDR2 sequences are SNHLY and FYNNEI. CDR3 nucleotides: TGTGCCAGCAGTGAACTGAGTAATTCACCCCTCCACTTT. It translates to CASSELSNSPLHF.

This clonotype was counted only a few times. The CDR3 reads CSVVFRGGDTQYF. Written as DNA, the CDR3 is TGCAGCGTTGTTTTTCGGGGTGGCGATACGCAGTATTTT. The V and J genes are TRBV29-1 and TRBJ2-3, with D maybe TRBD2 (5 bases). Trimming cost V 4 bases and J 6 bases, with 14 bases left between them. Germline CDR1 reads SQVTM; CDR2 reads ANQGSEA. This CDR3 is 13 amino acids long.